This paragraph reports one T cell receptor beta chain. The germline CDR1 and CDR2 sequences are LNHNV and YYDKDF (reference sequence). This CDR3 region has 16 residues. V shed 5 bases, J shed 6 bases, and the junction held 9 bases outside the gene matches. Produced via immunoSEQ multiplex PCR; TCRdb's table is partial and in-frame only. The sample carries roughly 480,000 clones, 85% to 90% recorded once. These data originate in a study of blood T cell repertoires in COVID-19. Sequencing was done on a sample of peripheral blood. The chain has TRBV15 and TRBJ2-2; the match to TRBD2 covers 10 bases. The TCR was taken from a man in his late teens or twenties with COVID-19, enrolled during active disease. The CDR3 region is CATSSRPSGSAGELFF. The CDR3 nucleotides are TGTGCCACCAGCTCGAGGCCTAGCGGGAGCGCCGGGGAGCTGTTTTTT. Variable domain in full (rest from reference TRBV15 and TRBJ2-2): DAMVIQNPRYQVTQFGKPVTLSCSQTLNHNVMYWYQQKSSQAPKLLFHYYDKDFNNEADTPDNFQSRRPNTSFCFLDIRSPGLGDTAMYLCATSSRPSGSAGELFFGEGSRLTVL.